A single sample gave rise to the 20 T cell receptor beta chains below, sequenced in a study of beta chain features in type 1 diabetes. Expressed TCRB transcripts were sequenced because the entire RNA isolate underwent reverse transcription. The data were produced by immunoSEQ multiplex PCR, yet TCRdb's version contains in-frame clones alone and is incomplete. This table holds over 700,000 clones, 17% found once. The sample was naive CD4+ T cells from blood. These receptors were obtained from a woman younger than 35 in good health.

This clone was observed a handful of times. V is TRBV9 and J is TRBJ2-5; 12 bases agree with TRBD2. V dropped 4 bases and J dropped 4; count of bases not matched to a gene: 5. This CDR3 spans 15 amino acids. The germline V gene has CDR1 SGDLS and CDR2 YYNGEE. The DNA for the CDR3 is TGTGCCAGCAGCCCAGGGACTAGCGGGCGAGAGACCCAGTACTTC. This encodes CASSPGTSGRETQYF.

There are a few counts of this clone. The J gene is TRBJ2-1, the V gene TRBV6-5, with 11 bases aligning to TRBD2. CDR1 and CDR2 from the germline V gene are MNHEY and SVGAGI. CDR3 length: 15 residues. V shed 6 bases and J 7 bases; nucleotides not matched to a gene: 8. This chain's CDR3 is CASRPLAGGPNEQFF. CDR3 nucleotides: TGTGCCAGCAGGCCCTTAGCGGGAGGGCCAAATGAGCAGTTCTTC.

CDR3 region: CASSQRSGANVLTF. CDR3 nucleotide sequence: TGCGCCAGCAGCCAACGATCTGGGGCCAACGTCCTGACTTTC. V gene TRBV4-3 combines with J gene TRBJ2-6; no definite D call. CDR3 length equals 14 residues. Trimming left V 2 bases short and J 1 base short, with 3 bases between. Germline V gene lookup returns CDR1 LGHNA and CDR2 YSLEER.

The chain employs TRBV21-1 and TRBJ1-1. TRBV21-1 is labeled a pseudogene. This CDR3 region has 11 residues. Here the CDR3 reads CASSKVSRAFF. The DNA for the CDR3 is TGTGCCAGCAGCAAAGTGTCGAGAGCTTTCTTT.

The V gene is TRBV7-4, the J gene TRBJ2-7; 15 bases line up with TRBD2. This CDR3 region has 18 residues. Germline V CDR1 and CDR2: SGHVT, SQSDAQ. Losses at the gene ends were 5 bases for V and 3 bases for J; bases not matched to a gene: 11. The CDR3 region is CASSQRTSGRACFYEQYF. CDR3 DNA: TGTGCCAGCAGCCAAAGGACTAGCGGGAGGGCCTGCTTCTACGAGCAGTACTTC. Supplemented by reference TRBV7-4 and TRBJ2-7, the full variable domain reads GAGVSQSPRYKVAKRGRDVALRCDSISGHVTLYWYRQTLGQGSEVLTYSQSDAQRDKSGRPSGRFSAERPERSVSTLKIQRTEQGDSAVYLCASSQRTSGRACFYEQYFGPGTRLTVT.

This clone was observed a handful of times. This chain links TRBV28 with TRBJ1-1; no clear D. Deletions cut 4 bases from V and 7 bases from J, with 7 bases between. In germline, CDR1 is MDHEN, CDR2 SYDVKM. The length of the CDR3 is 11 residues. The CDR3 loop reads CASSSASEAFF. CDR3 sequence (DNA): TGTGCCAGCAGTTCTGCGAGTGAAGCTTTCTTT.

This chain links TRBV19 with TRBJ1-2; D perhaps matches TRBD1 (5 bases). Trimming stripped 3 bases from V and 6 bases from J, with 11 bases between. Germline CDR1 reads LNHDA; CDR2 reads SQIVND (reference sequence). The CDR3 contains 13 residues. The CDR3 nucleotides are TGTGCCAGTAGTATGACCAGGGACCATGGCTACACCTTC. This translates into CASSMTRDHGYTF.

This clone was counted between two and nine times. The chain combines TRBV5-1 with TRBJ2-2; the match to TRBD1 covers 7 bases. The CDR3 is made up of 15 amino acids. Losses at the gene ends were 1 base for V and 4 bases for J; bases not matched to a gene: 4. Germline V gene data show CDR1 as SGHRS and CDR2 as YFSETQ. The CDR3 nucleotides read TGCGCCAGCAGCTTGCGACAGGGTGTCACCGGGGAGCTGTTTTTT. It yields the protein CASSLRQGVTGELFF.

Remarks on this clone: Other nucleotide sequences from this sample produce the same CDR3. The CDR3 DNA reads as TGTGCCAGCAGCAGTGGAGATCAGCCCCAGCATTTT. It codes for CASSSGDQPQHF. V is TRBV28 and J is TRBJ1-5; D is unresolved. This CDR3 is built from 12 residues. Trimming took off 6 bases at V and 5 bases at J, with 8 bases between the two ends. From germline, CDR1 is MDHEN and CDR2 SYDVKM.

This clone has only a few counts. The chain uses TRBV5-6 and TRBJ2-1, with 7 positions matching TRBD1. Germline CDR1 SGHDT, CDR2 YYEEEE. The CDR3 length is 14 residues. J gave up 8 bases and V 2 bases, and 7 bases lay outside the gene matches. This CDR3 reads CASSFDLGGHEQFF. The CDR3 region has the DNA TGTGCCAGCAGCTTTGATTTAGGGGGCCATGAGCAGTTCTTC.

A few counts support this clone. The chain recombines TRBV6-6 with TRBJ1-2; D uncertain. Germline CDR1 is MNHNY and CDR2 is SVGAGI (reference sequence). The length of the CDR3 is 15 residues. V lost 6 bases and J 2 bases, leaving 16 bases between the germline ends. As DNA, the CDR3 is TGTGCCAGCAGCCCCCCCTCCCCAGGAAACTATGGCTACACCTTC. This sequence encodes CASSPPSPGNYGYTF.

The V call is TRBV25-1, the J call TRBJ1-1; 8 nucleotides match TRBD1. The CDR3 spans 14 residues. V trimming: 8 bases; J trimming: 5 bases; junction bases outside the gene matches: 10. The germline V gene has CDR1 MGHDK and CDR2 SYGVNS. CDR3 protein: CASGGRGRGTEAFF. The CDR3 DNA sequence: TGTGCCAGCGGGGGCAGGGGGCGCGGAACTGAAGCTTTCTTT.

This clone turned up a few times. The chain links TRBV9 to TRBJ2-5, with D perhaps matching TRBD1 (6 bases). The CDR3 is made up of 13 amino acids. Per germline, CDR1 SGDLS and CDR2 YYNGEE. Trimming pared 3 bases from V and 5 bases from J, leaving 11 bases between. CDR3 sequence reads: CASSAQGWETQYF. CDR3 DNA: TGTGCCAGCAGCGCCCAGGGGTGGGAGACCCAGTACTTC.

This clone has more than one count but fewer than ten. The chain couples TRBV11-2 to TRBJ1-1; D gene ambiguous. V lost 3 bases to trimming and J lost 3 bases, with 8 bases between them. Germline V gives CDR1 SGHAT, CDR2 FQNNGV. This CDR3 region has 13 residues. CDR3 region: CASSLMGDTEAFF. CDR3 sequence (DNA): TGTGCCAGCAGCTTGATGGGAGACACTGAAGCTTTCTTT.

The rearrangement joins TRBV4-1 to TRBJ2-3, with 7 bases lining up with TRBD1. Germline V lookup: CDR1 MGHRA, CDR2 YSYEKL. V trimming: 4 bases; J trimming: 2 bases; junction bases outside the gene matches: 6. There are 15 residues in the CDR3. The CDR3 region is CASSRTGTVTDTQYF. DNA for the CDR3: TGCGCCAGCAGCCGAACCGGGACAGTCACAGATACGCAGTATTTT.

In this sample, this clone turned up a few times. This rearrangement joins TRBV25-1 to TRBJ1-4, with 7 bases that match TRBD1. V dropped 5 bases and J dropped 2; count of bases not matched to a gene: 5. The CDR3 is 15 residues long. The germline V gene has CDR1 MGHDK and CDR2 SYGVNS. The CDR3, as DNA: TGTGCCAGCAGTCGGGACAGCTCCACTAATGAAAAACTGTTTTTT. It specifies CASSRDSSTNEKLFF.

The genes are TRBV2 and TRBJ2-5, with D perhaps TRBD2 (5 bases). The CDR3 has 17 amino acids. Germline V lookup: CDR1 SNHLY, CDR2 FYNNEI. V was cut by 4 bases and J by 5 bases, with 23 bases left in between. Written as DNA, the CDR3 is TGTGCCAGCAGTGCCGGGAACCTACTGGCCCACGGGGAGACCCAGTACTTC. As protein: CASSAGNLLAHGETQYF.

This chain connects TRBV2 to TRBJ2-7; D possibly uses TRBD1 or TRBD2 (6 bases each). There are 12 residues in the CDR3. In germline, CDR1 is SNHLY, CDR2 FYNNEI. V shed 8 bases and J shed 4 bases, with 12 bases lying between them. CDR3 sequence (DNA): TGTGCCAGCCTAAAGGGGGGTTACGAGCAGTACTTC. Translated, it gives CASLKGGYEQYF.

This clone came up a few times. The chain employs TRBV5-1 and TRBJ2-1; TRBD1 or TRBD2 may be the D gene (5 bases each). This CDR3 contains 16 residues. Per the germline V gene, CDR1 is SGHRS and CDR2 is YFSETQ. The ends were cut back, 2 bases at V and 2 bases at J, with 14 bases in the middle. The DNA for the CDR3 is TGCGCCAGCAGCTTCGGTGGGACCAATACCTACAATGAGCAGTTCTTC. Its translation: CASSFGGTNTYNEQFF. The entire variable domain, with the rest obtained from reference TRBV5-1 and TRBJ2-1, is as follows: KAGVTQTPRYLIKTRGQQVTLSCSPISGHRSVSWYQQTPGQGLQFLFEYFSETQRNKGNFPGRFSGRQFSNSRSEMNVSTLELGDSALYLCASSFGGTNTYNEQFFGPGTRLTVL.

This clone has just a few counts. V usage is TRBV28 and J usage is TRBJ1-5, with D possibly matching TRBD1 (5 bases). The ends were cut back, 6 bases at V and 7 bases at J, with 28 bases in the middle. Germline values: CDR1 MDHEN, CDR2 SYDVKM. The CDR3 loop spans 18 amino acids. The CDR3 sequence is CASSQVSGTRGFGQPQHF. DNA of the CDR3: TGTGCCAGCAGCCAAGTCTCCGGGACCCGCGGTTTCGGACAGCCCCAGCATTTT.